The present entry profiles one TCR beta chain with its context. What it binds is unknown. These data are taken from a study of shared clonotypes between healthy human individuals. Study-level background: Aged 18 to 49, the donors were two women and a few men. Study-wide findings and caveats: Among a handful of donors, roughly 5.5% of naive CD4 clonotypes were found in common. On the whole, naive subsets had larger estimated richness than memory subsets had. Measured sharing among donors was expected to vary with sequencing depth.

Repertoires were generated with immunoSEQ multiplex PCR, while TCRdb's copy carries only in-frame clones and drops some. The table includes 190,000 or so clones, 66% detected once. The sequenced material came from memory CD4+ T cells sorted from blood. Stated subset: CD45RA-negative fraction. The sequence was collected from a man aged 25 to 40 in good health.

CDR3 bases: TGCAGTGGCAGGGGAGCCGCTGAAGCTTTCTTT. Translated: CSGRGAAEAFF. The V call is TRBV20-1, the J call TRBJ1-1; D may be TRBD1 (6 bases). Trimming pared 7 bases from V and 6 bases from J, leaving 12 bases between. Germline V gene sequence: CDR1 DFQATT, CDR2 SNEGSKA (reference sequence). The CDR3 runs 11 residues.